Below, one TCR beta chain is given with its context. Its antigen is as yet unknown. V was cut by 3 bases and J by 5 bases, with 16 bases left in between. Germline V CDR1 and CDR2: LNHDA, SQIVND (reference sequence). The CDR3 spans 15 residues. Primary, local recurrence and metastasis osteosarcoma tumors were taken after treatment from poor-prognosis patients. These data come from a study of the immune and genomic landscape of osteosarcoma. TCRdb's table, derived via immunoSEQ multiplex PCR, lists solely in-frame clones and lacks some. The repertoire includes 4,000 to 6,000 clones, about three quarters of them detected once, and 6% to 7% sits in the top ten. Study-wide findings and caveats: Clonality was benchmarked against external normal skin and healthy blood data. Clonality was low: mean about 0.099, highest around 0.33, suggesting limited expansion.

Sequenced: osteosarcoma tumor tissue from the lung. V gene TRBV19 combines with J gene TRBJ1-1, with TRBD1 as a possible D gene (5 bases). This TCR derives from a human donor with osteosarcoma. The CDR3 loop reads CASSISGGSGTEAFF. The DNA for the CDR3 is TGTGCCAGTAGTATCAGCGGGGGTAGTGGGACTGAAGCTTTCTTT.